This TCR beta chain was captured in a study of lymphopenia after photon versus proton radiotherapy. TCRdb's copy holds only in-frame clones and misses some; the assay was immunoSEQ multiplex PCR. The repertoire holds tens of thousands of clones, with 92% as singletons. Trimming took 4 bases from V and 15 from J; bases not matched to a gene: 15. CDR1 MGHRA and CDR2 YSYEKL come from the germline V gene. The CDR3 contains 14 residues. The TCR was taken from a woman aged 40 to 50 with cholangiocarcinoma. The chain joins TRBV4-1 to TRBJ2-1; 7 bases match TRBD2. The material was peripheral blood, obtained from a patient treated with photon-based radiotherapy. The CDR3 coding sequence is TGCGCCAGCAGCCGAGAGCGGGACTCCTTAATTAGGTTCTTC. Amino acids: CASSRERDSLIRFF.